One sample yielded the 24 T cell receptor beta chains listed below, sequenced in a study of regulatory T cells in long-lasting Graves disease. As for time point: persistent/refractory GD, antithyroid drugs over 5 years with positive TRAb. Construction of the TCR library relied on RNA isolated from PBMCs. Investigators prepared the TCR beta libraries by applying iRepertoire HTBI primers and Arm-PCR of CDR3 regions. A single record per CDR3 protein comes from TCRdb applying MiXCR to the multiplex PCR reads. The table includes roughly 450,000 distinct CDR3 sequences, approximately 23% detected once. Specimen: peripheral blood mononuclear cells (PBMCs), collected when the disease was refractory, from a patient treated with antithyroid drugs. Receptor source: a female donor with Graves disease.

To note about this clonotype: Possible read error: a much larger clone is one base away. The chain carries TRBV29-1 and TRBJ2-7; TRBD1 matches 9 bases. Germline V gives CDR1 SQVTM, CDR2 ANQGSEA. V shed 7 bases and J 7 bases; nucleotides not matched to a gene: 11. The length of the CDR3 is 13 residues. The CDR3 region is CSAKGTGSTEQYF. Written as DNA, the CDR3 is TGCAGCGCCAAGGGGACAGGGTCGACGGAGCAGTACTTC.

This clonotype was picked up many times. The V and J genes are TRBV7-2 and TRBJ1-5; the match to TRBD1 covers 7 bases. CDR1 and CDR2 from the germline V gene are SGHTA and FQGNSA. The CDR3 spans 15 residues. The ends lost 5 bases at V and 4 bases at J; junction bases unmatched: 8. Written as DNA, the CDR3 is TGTGCCAGCAGCCCTGGGACAGACGCGAATCAGCCCCAGCATTTT. It yields the protein CASSPGTDANQPQHF. Full variable domain (missing parts from reference TRBV7-2 and TRBJ1-5): GAGVSQSPSNKVTEKGKDVELRCDPISGHTALYWYRQSLGQGLEFLIYFQGNSAPDKSGLPSDRFSAERTGGSVSTLTIQRTQQEDSAVYLCASSPGTDANQPQHFGDGTRLSIL.

The V call is TRBV29-1, the J call TRBJ2-7, with 8 bases that match TRBD1. The CDR3 is 13 residues long. CDR1 and CDR2 (germline): SQVTM, ANQGSEA. The trim removed 4 bases at V and 3 bases at J, leaving 5 bases unmatched. The CDR3 is CSVAQGAVYEQYF. The CDR3 DNA reads as TGCAGCGTTGCGCAGGGGGCTGTCTACGAGCAGTACTTC.

The CDR3 spells CASTSGLAGVVGELFF. CDR3 sequence (DNA): TGTGCCAGCACCTCAGGGTTGGCGGGAGTAGTCGGGGAGCTGTTTTTT. The V call is TRBV28, the J call TRBJ2-2; 7 nucleotides align to TRBD2. Germline trimming cut 7 bases from V and 7 bases from J; bases unmatched to any gene: 15. Germline assignment: CDR1 MDHEN and CDR2 SYDVKM. The CDR3 contains 16 residues.

This clonotype was counted a single time. This rearrangement joins TRBV29-1 to TRBJ2-1; D not resolved. The CDR3 is 13 residues long. V gave up 6 bases and J gave up 9 bases, with 18 bases separating them. Germline V CDR1 and CDR2: SQVTM, ANQGSEA. CDR3 amino acids: CSVRTGGGFEQFF. CDR3 nucleotide sequence: TGCAGCGTCCGCACGGGCGGCGGTTTTGAGCAGTTCTTC.

This clonotype appeared a few times. The CDR3 coding sequence is TGTGCCAGCAGTCGTAGACAAGGATACGCTAGCAATCAGCCCCAGCATTTT. This codes for CASSRRQGYASNQPQHF. J is TRBJ1-5 and V is TRBV28, with D uncertain. The V gene lost 5 bases and the J gene lost 0 bases, with 17 bases spanning the gap. CDR1 is MDHEN, CDR2 SYDVKM, per germline. The CDR3 is 17 amino acids.

There are many counts of this clonotype. At one end, the junction sequence differs from germline, possibly due to a read error. The chain carries TRBV5-1 and TRBJ1-2; D remains unclear. Germline values: CDR1 SGHRS, CDR2 YFSETQ. The CDR3 has 12 amino acids. The chain's CDR3 is CASSPGSELPFF. The CDR3 DNA reads TGCGCCAGCAGCCCGGGGTCAGAGCTCCCATTCTTC.

In its sample, this clonotype was seen many times. The chain has TRBV2 and TRBJ2-7; TRBD1 matches 7 bases. After removal of 9 bases from V and 1 base from J, the junction contained 15 bases not matched to a gene. The germline CDR1 and CDR2 sequences are SNHLY and FYNNEI. The CDR3 has 16 amino acids. CDR3 amino acids: CARTTGAPAGSYEQYF. CDR3 DNA sequence: TGTGCCAGAACCACAGGGGCCCCGGCCGGATCCTACGAGCAGTACTTC.

This clonotype turned up a few times. The CDR3 spells CAWSVNREVETQYF. CDR3 nucleotide sequence: TGTGCCTGGAGTGTCAACAGGGAAGTAGAGACCCAGTACTTC. The chain recombines TRBV30 with TRBJ2-5, with D tentatively TRBD1 (6 bases). V shed 0 bases and J shed 4 bases, with 12 bases lying between them. The CDR3 runs 14 residues. Per germline, CDR1 GTSNPN and CDR2 SVGIG (reference sequence). Supplemented by reference TRBV30 and TRBJ2-5, the full variable domain reads SQTIHQWPATLVQPVGSPLSLECTVEGTSNPNLYWYRQAAGRGLQLLFYSVGIGQISSEVPQNLSASRPQDRQFILSSKKLLLSDSGFYLCAWSVNREVETQYFGPGTRLLVL.

The chain carries TRBV24-1 and TRBJ2-3, with D unclear. Trimming cost V 2 bases and J 0 bases, with 5 bases left between them. CDR3 length: 14 amino acids. Germline loops: CDR1 KGHDR, CDR2 SFDVKD. For the CDR3, the DNA is TGTGCCACCAGTGATTCCTTCAGCACAGATACGCAGTATTTT. The encoded protein is CATSDSFSTDTQYF.

This clonotype turned up a few times. The rearrangement joins TRBV20-1 to TRBJ2-7, with 14 bases lining up with TRBD2. Germline assignment: CDR1 DFQATT and CDR2 SNEGSKA (reference sequence). CDR3 length: 17 amino acids. J was trimmed by 1 base and V by 1 base; bases with no gene match: 6. The chain's CDR3 is CSARGGLAGGRSYEQYF. CDR3 DNA sequence: TGCAGTGCTAGAGGAGGACTAGCGGGGGGCCGATCCTACGAGCAGTACTTC.

The chain is built from TRBV5-1 and TRBJ1-6; the D is unclear. Germline V gene lookup returns CDR1 SGHRS and CDR2 YFSETQ. Trimming left V 3 bases short and J 10 bases short, with 11 bases between. This CDR3 contains 13 residues. This chain's CDR3 is CASSWTAGSPLHF. The CDR3 DNA follows: TGCGCCAGCAGCTGGACGGCCGGGTCACCCCTCCACTTT.

This clonotype was recorded many times. The V and J genes are TRBV12-3 or TRBV12-4 and TRBJ1-5; 8 nucleotides agree with TRBD1. The V gene end was trimmed by 6 bases and the J gene end by 7 bases; junction bases not matched to a gene: 11. The CDR3 extends over 15 amino acids. The chain's CDR3 is CASSLGQGGGQPQHF. DNA for the CDR3: TGTGCCAGCAGCCTCGGACAGGGAGGAGGGCAGCCCCAGCATTTT.

J is TRBJ2-2 and V is TRBV14; D unresolved. Trimming left V 1 base short and J 4 bases short, with 7 bases between. The CDR3 sequence is 14 residues long. Per germline, CDR1 SGHDN and CDR2 FVKESK. In nucleotides, the CDR3 is TGTGCCAGCAGCCAAGTCTTGAGCACCGGGGAGCTGTTTTTT. Translated: CASSQVLSTGELFF. Drawing the rest from reference TRBV14 and TRBJ2-2, the complete variable domain is EAGVTQFPSHSVIEKGQTVTLRCDPISGHDNLYWYRRVMGKEIKFLLHFVKESKQDESGMPNNRFLAERTGGTYSTLKVQPAELEDSGVYFCASSQVLSTGELFFGEGSRLTVL.

This clonotype has a handful of counts. V gene TRBV18 combines with J gene TRBJ1-1, with D tentatively TRBD1 (6 bases). This CDR3 region has 15 residues. Germline lookup yields CDR1 KGHSH and CDR2 LQKENI. With 0 bases removed from V and 0 bases from J, the gap between germline ends came to 8 bases. The CDR3 region is CASSPPTGLNTEAFF. In DNA form, the CDR3 reads TGTGCCAGCTCACCACCGACAGGCCTGAACACTGAAGCTTTCTTT.

This clonotype was observed a few times. The chain is built from TRBV7-2 and TRBJ1-1; tentative D call: TRBD1 (6 bases). The CDR3 runs to 14 residues. Trimming removed 5 bases at V and 10 bases at J, with 20 bases between. Looked up from germline, CDR1 is SGHTA and CDR2 is FQGNSA. CDR3 loop: CASSTWGPQSTAFF. The CDR3 DNA is TGTGCCAGCAGCACCTGGGGGCCCCAGTCAACAGCTTTCTTT.

The table lists this clonotype with a few counts. This chain connects TRBV5-6 to TRBJ2-7; D unresolved. Trimming shortened V by 2 bases and J by 3 bases, and 18 bases separated the two germline ends. This CDR3 comprises 16 residues. Germline V gene sequence: CDR1 SGHDT, CDR2 YYEEEE. The CDR3 bases are TGTGCCAGCAGCTTTTCGAAAGGGTTTCCGCTCTACGAGCAGTACTTC. As protein: CASSFSKGFPLYEQYF.

This clonotype was seen only a few times. The rearrangement uses TRBV4-1 and TRBJ2-7; perhaps TRBD2 as D (5 bases). CDR1 and CDR2 (germline): MGHRA, YSYEKL. The CDR3 is 13 residues long. Trimming left V 0 bases short and J 2 bases short, with 5 bases between. In nucleotides, the CDR3 is TGCGCCAGCAGCCAAGAACTAGCCTACGAGCAGTACTTC. The encoded protein is CASSQELAYEQYF.

As regards this clonotype: With a much larger clone just one base away, this may be a read error. The CDR3 region has the DNA TGTGCCATCAGTGAGGGGGAAGGCAATCAGCCCCAGCATTTT. Encoded protein: CAISEGEGNQPQHF. The chain joins TRBV10-3 to TRBJ1-5; no firm D call. The V gene lost 2 bases and the J gene lost 2 bases, with 7 bases spanning the gap. This CDR3 has 14 residues. In germline, CDR1 is ENHRY, CDR2 SYGVKD.

Many counts were recorded for this clonotype. The genes are TRBV2 and TRBJ1-1; possible D gene TRBD1, 6 bases. Germline V CDR1 and CDR2: SNHLY, FYNNEI. This CDR3 spans 16 amino acids. The V end lost 1 base, the J end lost 6 bases, and 18 bases lay between the germline ends. For the CDR3, the DNA is TGTGCCAGCAGTGAAGATGAGGGCAGGGGAGTCGCTGAAGCTTTCTTT. As protein: CASSEDEGRGVAEAFF.

This clonotype was recorded many times. The rearrangement links TRBV10-3 to TRBJ2-7; TRBD2 aligns across 9 bases. This CDR3 is 17 amino acids long. The trim removed 6 bases at V and 2 bases at J, leaving 14 bases unmatched. The germline V gene encodes CDR1 ENHRY and CDR2 SYGVKD. DNA of the CDR3: TGTGCCATCAGGGAACAGAGAAGCGGGAGGCCCCCCTACGAGCAGTACTTC. Its translation is CAIREQRSGRPPYEQYF.

Only a few counts were recorded for this clonotype. This chain joins TRBV19 and TRBJ1-4, with a tentative D call TRBD1 (5 bases). The V end lost 8 bases, the J end lost 8 bases, and 12 bases lay between the germline ends. The CDR3 sequence is 12 residues long. The V gene's germline CDR1 is LNHDA and CDR2 SQIVND (reference sequence). The CDR3 sequence: CASHPPGEKLFF. CDR3 DNA: TGTGCCAGTCACCCTCCAGGGGAAAAACTGTTTTTT.

Written as DNA, the CDR3 is TGCAGTGCTAGAACGAGACAGGGCACTGAAGCTTTCTTT. Translated: CSARTRQGTEAFF. The chain carries TRBV20-1 and TRBJ1-1; 7 bases match TRBD1. The CDR3 runs to 13 residues. The J segment lost 4 bases and the V segment lost 2 bases, leaving 4 bases of the junction unmatched. Looked up from germline, CDR1 is DFQATT and CDR2 is SNEGSKA (reference sequence).

There are a few counts of this clonotype. Compared with germline, one end of the junction differs, possibly owing to a read error. V and J are TRBV9 and TRBJ2-7; 7 nucleotides match TRBD2. Germline CDR1 SGDLS, CDR2 YYNGEE. This CDR3 contains 14 residues. The CDR3 here is CVSSVVAGVGEQYF. The CDR3 DNA reads as TGTGTCAGCAGCGTAGTCGCGGGAGTGGGCGAGCAGTACTTC.